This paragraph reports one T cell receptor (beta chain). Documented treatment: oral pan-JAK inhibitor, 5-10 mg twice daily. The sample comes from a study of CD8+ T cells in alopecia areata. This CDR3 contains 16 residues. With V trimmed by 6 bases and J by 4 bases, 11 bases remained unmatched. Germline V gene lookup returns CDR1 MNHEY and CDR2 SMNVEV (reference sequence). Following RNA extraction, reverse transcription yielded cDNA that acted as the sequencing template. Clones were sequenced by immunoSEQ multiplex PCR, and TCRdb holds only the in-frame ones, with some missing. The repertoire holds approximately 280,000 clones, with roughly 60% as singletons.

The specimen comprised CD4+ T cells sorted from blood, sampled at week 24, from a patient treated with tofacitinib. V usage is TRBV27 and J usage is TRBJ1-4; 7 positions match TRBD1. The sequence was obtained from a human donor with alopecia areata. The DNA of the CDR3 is TGTGCCAGCAGCCGGGGACAGCCTATACTTAATGAAAAACTGTTTTTT. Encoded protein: CASSRGQPILNEKLFF.